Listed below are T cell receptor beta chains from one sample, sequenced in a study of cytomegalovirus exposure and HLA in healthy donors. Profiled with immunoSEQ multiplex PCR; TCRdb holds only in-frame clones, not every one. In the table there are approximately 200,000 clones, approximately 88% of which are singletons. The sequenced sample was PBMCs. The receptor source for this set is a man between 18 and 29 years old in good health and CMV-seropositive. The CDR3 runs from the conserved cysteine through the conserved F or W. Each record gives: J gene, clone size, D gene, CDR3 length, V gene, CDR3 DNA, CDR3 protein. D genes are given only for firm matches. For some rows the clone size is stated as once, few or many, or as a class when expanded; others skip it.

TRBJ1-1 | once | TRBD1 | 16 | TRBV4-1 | TGCGCCAGCAGGACTAGACAGGGGGGGGTGAACACTGAAGCTTTCTTT | CASRTRQGGVNTEAFF
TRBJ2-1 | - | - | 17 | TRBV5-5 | TGTGCCAGCAGCCCCGTGGAGGGAGACACCTCCTACAATGAGCAGTTCTTC | CASSPVEGDTSYNEQFF
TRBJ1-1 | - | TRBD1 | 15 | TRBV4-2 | TGTGCCAGCAGCCAAGAGGGGTCAGGGGGTACTGAAGCTTTCTTT | CASSQEGSGGTEAFF
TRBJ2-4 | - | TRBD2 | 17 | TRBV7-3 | TGTGCCAGCAGCAAACATGGGACTAGCACATACGAAAACATTCAGTACTTC | CASSKHGTSTYENIQYF
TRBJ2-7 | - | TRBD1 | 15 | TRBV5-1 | TGCGCCAGCAGCTTGGTAGAGGGACAGGCCTACGAGCAGTACTTC | CASSLVEGQAYEQYF
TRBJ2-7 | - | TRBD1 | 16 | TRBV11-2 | TGTGCCAGCAGCCGAATAGGACAGGGGTCCTTTTACGAGCAGTACTTC | CASSRIGQGSFYEQYF
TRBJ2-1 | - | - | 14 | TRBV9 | TGTGCCAGCAGCACACCCGTCCCCCCCAATGAGCAGTTCTTC | CASSTPVPPNEQFF
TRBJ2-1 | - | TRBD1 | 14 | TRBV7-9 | TGTGCCAGCAGCTTAGTGGGACAGGGGACTGAGCAGTTCTTC | CASSLVGQGTEQFF
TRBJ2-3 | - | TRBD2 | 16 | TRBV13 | TGTGCCAGCAGCGTGCTAGCGGCCGCCAGCACAGATACGCAGTATTTT | CASSVLAAASTDTQYF
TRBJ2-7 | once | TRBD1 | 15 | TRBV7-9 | TGTGCCAGCAGCTTCTCCGGGACAGGTGTATACGAGCAGTACTTC | CASSFSGTGVYEQYF
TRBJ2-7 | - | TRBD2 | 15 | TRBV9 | TGTGCCAGCAGCGTAGGACTAGCGGACTCCTACGAGCAGTACTTC | CASSVGLADSYEQYF
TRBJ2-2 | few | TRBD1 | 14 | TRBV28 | TGTGCCAGCTTAGACAGGGCGAACACCGGGGAGCTGTTTTTT | CASLDRANTGELFF
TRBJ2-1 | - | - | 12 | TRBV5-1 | TGCGCCAGCAGCTCCACTAGCAATGAGCAGTTCTTC | CASSSTSNEQFF
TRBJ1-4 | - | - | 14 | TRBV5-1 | TGCGCCAGCAGCCAAGGCAGGGGACCGGACAAACTGTTTTTT | CASSQGRGPDKLFF
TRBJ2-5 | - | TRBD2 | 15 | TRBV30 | TGTGCCTGGAGCAGAGGACTAGCGGGGCAAGAGACCCAGTACTTC | CAWSRGLAGQETQYF
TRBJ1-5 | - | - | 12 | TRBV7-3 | TGTGCCAGCAGCTTAAGGGGGGGGCCCCAGCATTTT | CASSLRGGPQHF
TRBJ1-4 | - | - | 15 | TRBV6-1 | TGTGCCAGCAGTGAAGGGACACTCGCTCTGGGTAAACTGTTTTTT | CASSEGTLALGKLFF
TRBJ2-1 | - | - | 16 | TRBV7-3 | TGTGCCAGCAGCTTAAGGCTGAGGGCGCCGGGCAATGAGCAGTTCTTC | CASSLRLRAPGNEQFF
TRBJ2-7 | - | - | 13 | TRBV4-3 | TGCGCCAGCAGCCAAGGAAGGACTGGTGAGCAGTACTTC | CASSQGRTGEQYF
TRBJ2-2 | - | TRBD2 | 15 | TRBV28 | TGTGCCAGCAGTCCCTGGACTAGAAACACCGGGGAGCTGTTTTTT | CASSPWTRNTGELFF
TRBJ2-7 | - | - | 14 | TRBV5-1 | TGCGCCAGCAGCTTGGCGGGGGGCGCGGACGAGCAGTACTTC | CASSLAGGADEQYF
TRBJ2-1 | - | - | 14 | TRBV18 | TGTGCCAGCTCACCAGCAGACTACTACAATGAGCAGTTCTTC | CASSPADYYNEQFF
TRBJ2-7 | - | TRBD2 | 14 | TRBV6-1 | TGTGCCAGCAGTGAAGCTCTACTAGCGAACGAGCAGTACTTC | CASSEALLANEQYF
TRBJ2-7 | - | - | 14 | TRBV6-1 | TGTGCCAGCAGCCAGGAGGGCCTATTTGGAGAGCAGTACTTC | CASSQEGLFGEQYF
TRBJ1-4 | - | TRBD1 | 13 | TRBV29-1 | TGCAGCGCCGGTAGGGGGCTGGGGGAAAAACTGTTTTTT | CSAGRGLGEKLFF
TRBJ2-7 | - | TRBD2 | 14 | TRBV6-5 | TGTGCCAGCACCACGGGGGGTAAAGGCTACGAGCAGTACTTC | CASTTGGKGYEQYF
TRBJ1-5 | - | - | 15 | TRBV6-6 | TGTGCCAGCAGTAACGTACAAATTACGGGTCAGCCCCAGCATTTT | CASSNVQITGQPQHF
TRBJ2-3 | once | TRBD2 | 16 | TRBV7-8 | TGTGCCAGCAGCTTAGAGGCCAGCGGGGGCACAGATACGCAGTATTTT | CASSLEASGGTDTQYF
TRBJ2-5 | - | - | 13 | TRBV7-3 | TGTGCCAGCAGAAGGACTAAGGAAGAGACCCAGTACTTC | CASRRTKEETQYF
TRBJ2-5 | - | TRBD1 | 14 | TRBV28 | TGTGCCAGCAGTCCGGGACAGGAGCTAGAGACCCAGTACTTC | CASSPGQELETQYF
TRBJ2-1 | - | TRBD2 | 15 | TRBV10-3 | TGTGCCATCAGTGAGGGGGCGGGAGGGGTCAATGAGCAGTTCTTC | CAISEGAGGVNEQFF
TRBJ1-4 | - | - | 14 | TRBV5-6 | TGTGCCAGCAGCTTTTATGCAACTAATGAAAAACTGTTTTTT | CASSFYATNEKLFF
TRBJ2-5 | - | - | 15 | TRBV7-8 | TGTGCCAGCAGCTTAGGCGCGGAGACCCAAGAGACCCAGTACTTC | CASSLGAETQETQYF
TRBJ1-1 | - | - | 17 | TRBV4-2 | TGTGCCAGCAGCCCGCGATACGAGGGTCTGAGCGTCACTGAAGCTTTCTTT | CASSPRYEGLSVTEAFF
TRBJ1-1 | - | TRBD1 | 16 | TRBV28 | TGTGCCAGCAGTGGAATATCAGGGGGCGCGGACACTGAAGCTTTCTTT | CASSGISGGADTEAFF
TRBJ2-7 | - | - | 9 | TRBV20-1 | TGCAGTGCCCCGCCCGGGCAGTACTTC | CSAPPGQYF
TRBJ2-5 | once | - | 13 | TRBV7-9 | TGTGCCAGCAGCTTGGGGGGCCAAGAGACCCAGTACTTC | CASSLGGQETQYF
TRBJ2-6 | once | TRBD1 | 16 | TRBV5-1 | TGCGCCAGCAGCCAGGGACAGTTTTCTGGGGCCAACGTCCTGACTTTC | CASSQGQFSGANVLTF
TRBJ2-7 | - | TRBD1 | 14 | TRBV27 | TGTGCCAGCACGGACAGGGGGCCTCCCTACGAGCAGTACTTC | CASTDRGPPYEQYF
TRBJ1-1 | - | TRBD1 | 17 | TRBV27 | TGTGCCAGCAGTTTATCGGGGGGGGACAGGGGGAACACTGAAGCTTTCTTT | CASSLSGGDRGNTEAFF
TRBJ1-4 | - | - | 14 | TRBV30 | TGTGCCTGGAGTCGGGGTTCAACTAATGAAAAACTGTTTTTT | CAWSRGSTNEKLFF
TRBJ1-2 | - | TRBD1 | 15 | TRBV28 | TGTGCCAGCAGTCCACAGGGGGCGTGGGACTATGGCTACACCTTC | CASSPQGAWDYGYTF